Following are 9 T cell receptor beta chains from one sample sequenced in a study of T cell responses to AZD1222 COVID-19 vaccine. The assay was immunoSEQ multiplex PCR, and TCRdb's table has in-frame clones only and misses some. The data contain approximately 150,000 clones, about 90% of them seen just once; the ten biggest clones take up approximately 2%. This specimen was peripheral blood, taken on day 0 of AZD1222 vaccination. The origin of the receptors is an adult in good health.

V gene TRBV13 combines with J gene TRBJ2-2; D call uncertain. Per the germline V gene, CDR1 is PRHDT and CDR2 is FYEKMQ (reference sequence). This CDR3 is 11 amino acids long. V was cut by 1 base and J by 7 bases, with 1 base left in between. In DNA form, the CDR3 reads TGTGCCAGCAGCTTAGACGGGGAGCTGTTTTTT. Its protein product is CASSLDGELFF.

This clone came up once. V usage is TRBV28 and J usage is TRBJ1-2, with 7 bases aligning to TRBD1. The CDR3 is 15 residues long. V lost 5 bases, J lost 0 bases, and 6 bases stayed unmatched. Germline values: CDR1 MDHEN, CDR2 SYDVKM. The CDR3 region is CASSPPGTANYGYTF. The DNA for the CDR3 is TGTGCCAGCAGTCCCCCCGGGACAGCTAACTATGGCTACACCTTC.

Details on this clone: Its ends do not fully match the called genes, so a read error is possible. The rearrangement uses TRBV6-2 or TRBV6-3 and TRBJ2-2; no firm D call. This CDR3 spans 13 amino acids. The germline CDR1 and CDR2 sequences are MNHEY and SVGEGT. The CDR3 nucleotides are TGCGCCAGCAGTTACTTGGCCACCGGGGAGCTGTTTTTT. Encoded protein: CASSYLATGELFF.

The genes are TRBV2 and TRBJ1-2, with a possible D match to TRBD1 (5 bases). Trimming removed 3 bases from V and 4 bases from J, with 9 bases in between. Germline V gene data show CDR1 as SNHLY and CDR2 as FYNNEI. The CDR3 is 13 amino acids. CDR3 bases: TGTGCCAGCAGTGACAAGGGGACCTATGGCTACACCTTC. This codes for CASSDKGTYGYTF.

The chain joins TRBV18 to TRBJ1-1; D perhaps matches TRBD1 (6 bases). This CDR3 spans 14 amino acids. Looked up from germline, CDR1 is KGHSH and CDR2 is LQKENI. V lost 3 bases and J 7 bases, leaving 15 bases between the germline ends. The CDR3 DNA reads TGTGCCAGCTCACCGGAACAGGGAACAAGTGAAGCTTTCTTT. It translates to CASSPEQGTSEAFF.

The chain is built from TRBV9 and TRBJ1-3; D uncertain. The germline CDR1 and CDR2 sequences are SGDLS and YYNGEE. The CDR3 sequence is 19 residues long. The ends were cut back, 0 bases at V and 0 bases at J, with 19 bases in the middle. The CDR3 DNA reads TGTGCCAGCAGCGTAGGGTCGAATCTTCTAGGGAGCTCTGGAAACACCATATATTTT. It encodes CASSVGSNLLGSSGNTIYF.

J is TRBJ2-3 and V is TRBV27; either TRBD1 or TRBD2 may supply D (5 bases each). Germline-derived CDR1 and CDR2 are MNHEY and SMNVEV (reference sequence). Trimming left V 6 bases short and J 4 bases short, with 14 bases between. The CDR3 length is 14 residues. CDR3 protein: CASRGPGRSDTQYF. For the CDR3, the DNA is TGTGCCAGCAGGGGACCCGGCCGATCAGATACGCAGTATTTT.

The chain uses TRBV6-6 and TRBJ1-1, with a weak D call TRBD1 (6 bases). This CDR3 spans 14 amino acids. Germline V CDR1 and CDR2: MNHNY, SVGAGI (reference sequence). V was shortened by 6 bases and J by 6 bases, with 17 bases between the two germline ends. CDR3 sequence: CASRRPGVEAEAFF. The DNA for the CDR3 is TGTGCCAGCAGGAGACCAGGGGTTGAGGCTGAAGCTTTCTTT.

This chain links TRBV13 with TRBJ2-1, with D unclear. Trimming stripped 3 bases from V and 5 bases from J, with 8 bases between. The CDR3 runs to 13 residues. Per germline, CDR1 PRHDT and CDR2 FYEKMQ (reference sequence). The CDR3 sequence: CASSFLENNEQFF. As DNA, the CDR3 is TGTGCCAGCAGCTTTCTCGAGAACAATGAGCAGTTCTTC.